Below, one T cell receptor (beta chain) is given with its context. This sample was taken from a study of blood T cell repertoires in COVID-19. Study-wide context: Acute and convalescent COVID-19 specimens originated in the United States, Italy and Spain. Sources were T cells, B-cell-depleted T cells, or PBMCs; the material itself was cDNA or gDNA.

Original handling: The assay estimated nucleated cells by amplifying reference gene primers. Only in-frame clones appear in the TCRdb table, and some are missing; sequencing was by immunoSEQ multiplex PCR. Clone size and V and J calls were adopted from that table, with D and trimming inferred from the DNA. Here the sample spans more than 400,000 clones, approximately 83% being singletons. With 3 bases clipped from V and 3 bases from J, the junction kept 4 bases outside the gene matches. The germline gives CDR1 SGHDT, CDR2 YYEEEE. CDR3 size: 15 residues. The source of this sequence is a human donor in a cohort sampled during active COVID-19. The V call is TRBV5-6, the J call TRBJ2-2; 8 nucleotides align to TRBD1. Sequencing was done on a sample of peripheral blood. CDR3 bases: TGTGCCAGCAGCTCGGGACAGGCTTACACCGGGGAGCTGTTTTTT. Residues: CASSSGQAYTGELFF.